Shown below are 5 T cell receptor beta chains from a single sample sequenced in a study of control samples from healthy donors and cancer patients. Assay used: immunoSEQ multiplex PCR; TCRdb lists only in-frame clones, some missing. The table shows around 100,000 clones, with around 89% occurring only once. Sequenced material: blood. The receptors come from a young man in good health.

The chain has TRBV6-2 or TRBV6-3 and TRBJ2-7; 9 bases match TRBD1. Per the germline V gene, CDR1 is MNHEY and CDR2 is SVGEGT. Trimming took 0 bases from V and 0 from J; bases not matched to a gene: 3. CDR3 length: 16 residues. CDR3 sequence reads: CASSYSGQGSSYEQYF. The CDR3, as DNA: TGTGCCAGCAGTTACTCCGGACAGGGGAGCTCCTACGAGCAGTACTTC.

J is TRBJ1-1 and V is TRBV5-5, with D uncertain. Per germline, CDR1 SGHKS and CDR2 YYEKEE (reference sequence). The CDR3 runs 13 residues. The V gene lost 2 bases and the J gene lost 2 bases, with 7 bases spanning the gap. In DNA form, the CDR3 reads TGTGCCAGCAGCTTCAGTGGCAACACTGAAGCTTTCTTT. This codes for CASSFSGNTEAFF. The full variable domain, in which reference TRBV5-5 and TRBJ1-1 provide the parts outside the CDR3, is DAGVTQSPTHLIKTRGQQVTLRCSPISGHKSVSWYQQVLGQGPQFIFQYYEKEERGRGNFPDRFSARQFPNYSSELNVNALLLGDSALYLCASSFSGNTEAFFGQGTRLTVV.

The chain carries TRBV7-2 and TRBJ1-1; D is unresolved. This CDR3 comprises 13 residues. The germline V gene encodes CDR1 SGHTA and CDR2 FQGNSA. V lost 1 base, J lost 1 base, and 4 bases lay in between. This chain's CDR3 is CASSLGQNTEAFF. The DNA for the CDR3 is TGTGCCAGCAGCTTAGGACAGAACACTGAAGCTTTCTTT.

The chain employs TRBV28 and TRBJ1-5; D unclear. Trimming cost V 6 bases and J 5 bases, with 17 bases left between them. Germline lookup yields CDR1 MDHEN and CDR2 SYDVKM. The length of the CDR3 is 15 residues. In DNA, the CDR3 is TGTGCCAGCAGCCGCCAGGACGGAGGTTATCAGCCCCAGCATTTT. It translates to CASSRQDGGYQPQHF.

This rearrangement joins TRBV18 to TRBJ1-2; 8 nucleotides align to TRBD1. The CDR3 totals 12 residues. Germline CDR1 KGHSH, CDR2 LQKENI. V gave up 4 bases and J gave up 6 bases; unmatched junction bases: 1. CDR3 sequence: CASSQQGDGYTF. The CDR3, as DNA: TGTGCCAGCTCACAACAGGGGGATGGCTACACCTTC.